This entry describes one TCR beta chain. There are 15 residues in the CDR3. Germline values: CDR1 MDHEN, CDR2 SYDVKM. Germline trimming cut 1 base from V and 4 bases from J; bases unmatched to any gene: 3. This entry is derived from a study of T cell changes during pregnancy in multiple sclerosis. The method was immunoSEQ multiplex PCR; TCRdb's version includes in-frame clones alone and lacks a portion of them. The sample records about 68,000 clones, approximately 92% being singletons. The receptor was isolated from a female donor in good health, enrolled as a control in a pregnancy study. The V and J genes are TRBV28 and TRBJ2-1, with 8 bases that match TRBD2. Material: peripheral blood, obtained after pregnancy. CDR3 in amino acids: CASSLSGLEYNEQFF. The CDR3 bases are TGTGCCAGCAGTTTATCGGGACTAGAGTACAATGAGCAGTTCTTC.